The 5 T cell receptor beta chains in this list originate from one sample, sequenced in a study of regulatory T cells in long-lasting Graves disease. Through Arm-PCR of CDR3 regions and iRepertoire HTBI primers, TCR beta libraries were built. TCRdb passed the multiplex PCR reads through MiXCR, listing each CDR3 protein once. The profile shows approximately 690,000 distinct CDR3 sequences, 25% to 35% of them singletons. Time point in this sample: persistent/refractory GD, antithyroid drugs over 5 years with positive TRAb. There was RNA extracted from PBMCs, and the TCR library was made from it. Material: peripheral blood mononuclear cells (PBMCs), obtained when the disease was refractory, from a patient treated with antithyroid drugs. The source of these receptors is a female donor with Graves disease.

Ten or more counts support this clonotype. The chain joins TRBV28 to TRBJ1-1, with TRBD1 as a possible D gene (6 bases). V lost 8 bases, J lost 6 bases, and 19 bases lay in between. The CDR3 loop spans 14 amino acids. The germline CDR1 and CDR2 sequences are MDHEN and SYDVKM. The CDR3 region is CASSEGTSRPEAFF. As DNA, the CDR3 is TGTGCCAGCTCTGAAGGGACATCGAGACCTGAAGCTTTCTTT.

This clonotype turned up a few times. The chain has TRBV6-1 and TRBJ1-2; TRBD1 matches 12 bases. Germline loops: CDR1 MNHNS, CDR2 SASEGT. J was trimmed by 9 bases and V by 6 bases; bases with no gene match: 14. This CDR3 has 16 residues. CDR3 protein: CASRAPGTGGFSRYTF. CDR3 nucleotides: TGTGCCAGCAGAGCCCCCGGGACAGGGGGCTTCAGCCGCTACACCTTC.

The rearrangement uses TRBV11-2 and TRBJ2-7; the match to TRBD2 covers 7 bases. The germline CDR1 and CDR2 sequences are SGHAT and FQNNGV. J was trimmed by 2 bases and V by 5 bases; bases with no gene match: 9. This CDR3 is built from 15 residues. The CDR3 here is CASSQDTSAPYEQYF. The DNA for the CDR3 is TGTGCCAGCAGCCAAGATACTAGCGCGCCCTACGAGCAGTACTTC.

This sequence joins TRBV5-1 and TRBJ2-3; maybe TRBD2 (6 bases). CDR3 size: 17 residues. Germline CDR1 is SGHRS and CDR2 is YFSETQ. V dropped 3 bases and J dropped 0 bases, with 17 bases sitting between them. The CDR3 DNA sequence: TGCGCCAGCAGCTCCCCAGGGACTTCCTCTAGCACAGATACGCAGTATTTT. Translation: CASSSPGTSSSTDTQYF.

There are a few counts of this clonotype. CDR3 sequence: CASSPSPHKQDGYTF. CDR3 bases: TGTGCCAGCAGCCCGTCCCCGCACAAACAGGATGGCTACACCTTC. The V and J genes are TRBV5-4 and TRBJ1-2; weak D call: TRBD1 (5 bases). V gave up 4 bases and J gave up 6 bases, with 19 bases separating them. Per germline, CDR1 SGHNT and CDR2 YYREEE (reference sequence). This CDR3 has 15 amino acids.